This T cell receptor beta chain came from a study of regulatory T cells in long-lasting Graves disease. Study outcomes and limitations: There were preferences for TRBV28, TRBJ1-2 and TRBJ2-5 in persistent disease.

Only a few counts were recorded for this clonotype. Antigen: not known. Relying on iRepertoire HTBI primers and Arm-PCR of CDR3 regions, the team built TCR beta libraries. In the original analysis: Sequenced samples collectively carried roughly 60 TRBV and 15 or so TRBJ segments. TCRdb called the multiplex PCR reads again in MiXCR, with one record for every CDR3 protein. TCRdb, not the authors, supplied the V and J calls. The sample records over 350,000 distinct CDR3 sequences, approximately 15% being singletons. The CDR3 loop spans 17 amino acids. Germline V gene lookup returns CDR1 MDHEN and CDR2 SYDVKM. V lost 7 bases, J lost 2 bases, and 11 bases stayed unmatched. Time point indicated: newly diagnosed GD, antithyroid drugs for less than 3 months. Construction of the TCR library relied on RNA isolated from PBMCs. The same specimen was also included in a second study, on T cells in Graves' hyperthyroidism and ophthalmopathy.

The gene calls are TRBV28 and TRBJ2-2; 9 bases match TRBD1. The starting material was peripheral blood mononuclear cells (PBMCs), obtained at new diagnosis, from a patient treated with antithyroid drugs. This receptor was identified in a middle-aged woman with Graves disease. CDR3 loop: CASIPGTGYRNTGELFF. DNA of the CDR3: TGTGCCAGCATCCCCGGGACAGGGTACCGAAACACCGGGGAGCTGTTTTTT.